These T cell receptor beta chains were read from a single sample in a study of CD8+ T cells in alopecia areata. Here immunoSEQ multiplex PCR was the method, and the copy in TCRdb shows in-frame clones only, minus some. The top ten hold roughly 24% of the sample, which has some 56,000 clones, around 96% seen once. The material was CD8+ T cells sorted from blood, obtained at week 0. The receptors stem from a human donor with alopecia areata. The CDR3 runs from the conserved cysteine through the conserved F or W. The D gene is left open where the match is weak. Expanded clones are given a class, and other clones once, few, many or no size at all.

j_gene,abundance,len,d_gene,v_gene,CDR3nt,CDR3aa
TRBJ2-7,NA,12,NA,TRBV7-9,TGTGCCAGCAGCTTATACGGGGACGAGCAGTACTTC,CASSLYGDEQYF
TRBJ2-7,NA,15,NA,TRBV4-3,TGCGCCAGCAGCCAAGAATGGGACTCCACCTACGAGCAGTACTTC,CASSQEWDSTYEQYF
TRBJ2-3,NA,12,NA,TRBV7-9,TGTGCCAGCAGCCGCGGAGCAGATACGCAGTATTTT,CASSRGADTQYF
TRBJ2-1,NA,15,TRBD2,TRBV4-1,TGCGCCAGCAGTTCAAGGGAGGGGTCGTACAATGAGCAGTTCTTC,CASSSREGSYNEQFF
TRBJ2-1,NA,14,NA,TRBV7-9,TGTGCCAGCAGCTTAGGGGGTATCTACAATGAGCAGTTCTTC,CASSLGGIYNEQFF
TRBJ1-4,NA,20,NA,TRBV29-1,TGCAGCGTTGTAGGCGGACGGGGCGGACTTCTCCTACCGTATAATGAAAAACTGTTTTTT,CSVVGGRGGLLLPYNEKLFF
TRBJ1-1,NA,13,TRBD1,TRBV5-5,TGTGCCAGCAGCCGGACGACAGGGTCTGAAGCTTTCTTT,CASSRTTGSEAFF
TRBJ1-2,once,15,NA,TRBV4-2,TGTGCCAGCAGCCAAGTCTTAGGGGAAACCGGTGGCTACACCTTC,CASSQVLGETGGYTF
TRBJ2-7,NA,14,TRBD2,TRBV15,TGTGCCACCGGGGATAGCGGGGGGTCCTACGAGCAGTACTTC,CATGDSGGSYEQYF
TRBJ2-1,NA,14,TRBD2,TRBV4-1,TGCGCCAGCAGCACTAGCGGGGGGGGCAATGAGCAGTTCTTC,CASSTSGGGNEQFF
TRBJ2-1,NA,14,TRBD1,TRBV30,TGTGCCTGGTACCCAGGGGGCTCCTACAATGAGCAGTTCTTC,CAWYPGGSYNEQFF
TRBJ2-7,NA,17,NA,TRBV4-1,TGCGCCAGCAGCCAAGTACTGGGCGGTGCGAGCTCCTACGAGCAGTACTTC,CASSQVLGGASSYEQYF
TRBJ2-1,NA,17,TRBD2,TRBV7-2,TGTGCCAGCAGCTTAACCTTCGTAGCGGGGGGGCGGAATGAGCAGTTCTTC,CASSLTFVAGGRNEQFF
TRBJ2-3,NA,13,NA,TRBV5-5,TGTGCCAGCAGCGGACGTTTCGAAGATACGCAGTATTTT,CASSGRFEDTQYF
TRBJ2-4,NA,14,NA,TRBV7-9,TGTGCCAGCAGCTTAGATTCAGGGATGAACATTCAGTACTTC,CASSLDSGMNIQYF
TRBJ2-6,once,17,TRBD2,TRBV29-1,TGCAGCGTTGTCGGGGTAGCGGGGCGATCTGGGGCCAACGTCCTGACTTTC,CSVVGVAGRSGANVLTF
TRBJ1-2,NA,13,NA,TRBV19,TGTGCCAGTACTCCCGACAGAATCTATGGCTACACCTTC,CASTPDRIYGYTF
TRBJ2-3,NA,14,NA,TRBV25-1,TGTGCCAGCAGTGACAGGTGGGAAGTAGATACGCAGTATTTT,CASSDRWEVDTQYF
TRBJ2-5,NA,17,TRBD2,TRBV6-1,TGTGCCAGCAGTGAACGGGTTAGCGGGGGGATGGGTGAGACCCAGTACTTC,CASSERVSGGMGETQYF
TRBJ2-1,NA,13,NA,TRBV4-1,TGCGCCAGCAGCCAAACCAGGGCTTTTGAGCAGTTCTTC,CASSQTRAFEQFF
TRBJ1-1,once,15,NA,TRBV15,TGTGCCACCAGCAGAAACCCCGGGACGGACACTGAAGCTTTCTTT,CATSRNPGTDTEAFF
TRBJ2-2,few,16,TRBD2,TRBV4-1,TGCGCCAGCAGCCAGCCTGCGGGGGTTCGAACCGGGGAGCTGTTTTTT,CASSQPAGVRTGELFF
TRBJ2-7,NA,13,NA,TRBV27,TGTGCCAGCAGTCTTCACAGGGCCTACGGGCAGTACTTC,CASSLHRAYGQYF
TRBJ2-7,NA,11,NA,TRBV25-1,TGTGCCAGCAGACAGGGCTACGAGCAGTACTTC,CASRQGYEQYF
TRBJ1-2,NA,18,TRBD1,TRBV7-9,TGTGCCAGCAGCCCTAGGCCAGGGACAGGGAATGGCAACTATGGCTACACCTTC,CASSPRPGTGNGNYGYTF
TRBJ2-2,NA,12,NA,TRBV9,TGTGCCAGCAGCGTAGGCACCGGGGAGCTGTTTTTT,CASSVGTGELFF
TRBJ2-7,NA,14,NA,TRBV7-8,TGTGCCAGCAGCGATGACGGGACCTCCTACGAGCAGTACTTC,CASSDDGTSYEQYF
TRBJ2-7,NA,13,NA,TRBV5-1,TGCGCCAGCAGCTTGGAGCAACCCGGGGAGCAGTACTTC,CASSLEQPGEQYF
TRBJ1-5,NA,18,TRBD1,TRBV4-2,TGTGCCAGCAGCCAAGAAGACAGGGGCGGTTATAGCAATCAGCCCCAGCATTTT,CASSQEDRGGYSNQPQHF
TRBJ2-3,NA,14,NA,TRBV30,TGTGCCTGGAGTTTTGGGATCCGGGGCGATACGCAGTATTTT,CAWSFGIRGDTQYF
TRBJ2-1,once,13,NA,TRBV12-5,TGTGCTAGTGGTTTGGTTGAGGATAATGAGCAGTTCTTC,CASGLVEDNEQFF
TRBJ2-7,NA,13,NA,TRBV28,TGTGCCAGCAGTGGGGAGCAGCCGTACGAGCAGTACTTC,CASSGEQPYEQYF
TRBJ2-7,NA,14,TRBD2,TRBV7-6,TGTGCCAGCAGCCACAATCTAGCGGGGAATGAGCAGTACTTC,CASSHNLAGNEQYF
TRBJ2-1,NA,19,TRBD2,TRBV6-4,TGTGCCAGCAGAGGACTAGCGGGCGTCTTACTCACACACAACGATGAGCAGTTCTTC,CASRGLAGVLLTHNDEQFF
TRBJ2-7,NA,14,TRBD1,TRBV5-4,TGTGCCAGCAGCTTGGCAGGGGGCAGCTACGAGCAGTACTTC,CASSLAGGSYEQYF
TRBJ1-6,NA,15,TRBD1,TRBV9,TGTGCCAGCAGCGTAGAGGGGACAGAGAATTCACCCCTCCACTTT,CASSVEGTENSPLHF
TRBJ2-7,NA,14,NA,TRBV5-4,TGTGCCAGCAGCCTTGCGGATTCCACCTACGAGCAGTACTTC,CASSLADSTYEQYF
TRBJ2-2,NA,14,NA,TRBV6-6,TGTGCCAGCACCTGGGGGCCGGCCGGCGGGGAGCTGTTTTTT,CASTWGPAGGELFF
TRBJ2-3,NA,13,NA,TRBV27,TGTGCCAGCAGTTTAGTGCTTGCAGATACGCAGTATTTT,CASSLVLADTQYF
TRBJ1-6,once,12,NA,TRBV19,TGTGCCAGTAGTTCAAGGAATTCACCCCTCCACTTT,CASSSRNSPLHF
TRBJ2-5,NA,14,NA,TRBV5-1,TGCGCCAGCGCCCGCGGAGGGGGCTGGGAGACCCAGTACTTC,CASARGGGWETQYF
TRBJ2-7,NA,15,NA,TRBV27,TGTGCCAGCAGTTTATCGTTCCCCGCGGTCTACGAGCAGTACTTC,CASSLSFPAVYEQYF
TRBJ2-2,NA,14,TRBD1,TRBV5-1,TGCGCCAGCAGCCCGAGACAGGGGCCCGGGGAGCTGTTTTTT,CASSPRQGPGELFF